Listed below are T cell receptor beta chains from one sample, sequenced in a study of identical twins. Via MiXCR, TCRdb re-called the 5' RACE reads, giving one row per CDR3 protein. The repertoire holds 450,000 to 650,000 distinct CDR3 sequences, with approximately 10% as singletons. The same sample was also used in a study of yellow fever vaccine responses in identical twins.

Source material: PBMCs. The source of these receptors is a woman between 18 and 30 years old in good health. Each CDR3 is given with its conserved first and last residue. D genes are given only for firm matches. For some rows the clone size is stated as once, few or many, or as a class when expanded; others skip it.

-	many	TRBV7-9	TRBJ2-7	TGTGCCAGCAGCTCCCTCCTAGCGCCCGAGCAGTACTTC	CASSSLLAPEQYF
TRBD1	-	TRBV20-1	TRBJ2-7	TGCAGTGCTACTACAGGGGAAGGTGTCTACGAGCAGTACTTC	CSATTGEGVYEQYF
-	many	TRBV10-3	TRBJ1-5	TGTGCCATCAGTGAGTCAGGGATGGGCAATCAGCCCCAGCATTTT	CAISESGMGNQPQHF
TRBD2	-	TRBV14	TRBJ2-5	TGTGCCAGCAGCCAAGAAAGGGGCCGACTAGCGGGATTAGAGACCCAGTACTTC	CASSQERGRLAGLETQYF
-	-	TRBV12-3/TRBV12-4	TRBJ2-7	TGTGCCAGCAGTAGCCCCACAGTCAACGAGCAGTACTTC	CASSSPTVNEQYF
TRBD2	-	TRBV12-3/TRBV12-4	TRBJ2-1	TGTGCCAGCAGACCCGGGACTAGCGGTGAAACCTTC	CASRPGTSGETF
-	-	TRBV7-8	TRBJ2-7	TGTGCCAGCAGCTTAAACGGAGGGTCCTACGAGCAGTACTTC	CASSLNGGSYEQYF
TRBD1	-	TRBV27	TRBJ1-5	TGTGCCAGCAGTTTATCATGGGGACAGGGCCGGTTGGAGCCCCAGCATTTT	CASSLSWGQGRLEPQHF
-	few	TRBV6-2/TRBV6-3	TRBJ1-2	TGTGCCAGCAGTTCCCACGGCGAGGGCCCCCACTATGGCTACACCTTC	CASSSHGEGPHYGYTF
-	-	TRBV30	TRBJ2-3	TGTGCCTGGAGTGGTCCTCCCGGGGGACGCACAGATACGCAGTATTTT	CAWSGPPGGRTDTQYF
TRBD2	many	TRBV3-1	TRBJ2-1	TGTGCCAGCAGCACCAGGAGCGGGAGAGGTAATGAGCAGTTCTTC	CASSTRSGRGNEQFF
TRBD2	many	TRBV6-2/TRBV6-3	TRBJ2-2	TGTGCCAGCACCCGACTAGCGGACTACACCGGGGAGCTGTTTTTT	CASTRLADYTGELFF
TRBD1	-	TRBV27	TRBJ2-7	TGTGCCAGCAGCCATGGACAGGCCTACGAGCAGTACTTC	CASSHGQAYEQYF
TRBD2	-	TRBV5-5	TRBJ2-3	TGTGCCAGCAGCTTGGATGGGGGGGGTTCAGATACGCAGTATTTT	CASSLDGGGSDTQYF
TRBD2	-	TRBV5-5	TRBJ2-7	TGTGCCAGCAGCTCCAAGCGGGGGGGTACCTACGAGCAGTACTTC	CASSSKRGGTYEQYF